This T cell receptor (beta chain) was identified in a study of blood T cells in healthy people across ages. Background on the study: About one barcoded beta molecule per two T cells came from capture by template switching.

The CDR3 contains 15 residues. V gave up 2 bases and J gave up 4 bases, with 12 bases separating them. Germline V gives CDR1 MNHEY, CDR2 SVGAGI. Using a J-beta primer mix together with a sample-barcoded 5' primer, a second PCR was run for roughly 6 to 12 cycles. Each TCR beta cDNA got a 12-nucleotide random molecular identifier. One entry per CDR3 protein results from TCRdb running MiXCR on the 5' RACE reads. The sample yields hundreds of thousands of distinct CDR3 sequences, 21% seen once. This clonotype was found a few times. This sequence was found in a man aged 70 or older in good health. The sequenced sample was blood. This sequence joins TRBV6-5 and TRBJ1-5; weak D call: TRBD1 (6 bases). CDR3 in amino acids: CASSYTQGRNQPQHF. CDR3 nucleotides: TGTGCCAGCAGTTACACCCAGGGGAGAAATCAGCCCCAGCATTTT.